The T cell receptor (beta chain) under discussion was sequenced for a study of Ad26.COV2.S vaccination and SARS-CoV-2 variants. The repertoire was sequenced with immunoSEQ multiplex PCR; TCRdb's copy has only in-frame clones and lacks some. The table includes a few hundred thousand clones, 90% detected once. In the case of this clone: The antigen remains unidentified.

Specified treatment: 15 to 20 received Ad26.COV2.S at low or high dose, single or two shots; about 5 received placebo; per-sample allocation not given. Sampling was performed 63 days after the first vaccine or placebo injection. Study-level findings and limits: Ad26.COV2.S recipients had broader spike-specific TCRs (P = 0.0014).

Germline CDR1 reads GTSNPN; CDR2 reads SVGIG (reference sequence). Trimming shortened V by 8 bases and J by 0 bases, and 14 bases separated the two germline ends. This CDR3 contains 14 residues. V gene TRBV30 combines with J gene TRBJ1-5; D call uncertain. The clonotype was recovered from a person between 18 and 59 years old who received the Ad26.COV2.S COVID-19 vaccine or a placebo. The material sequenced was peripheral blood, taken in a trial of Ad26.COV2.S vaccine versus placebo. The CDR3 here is CALGRGNSNQPQHF. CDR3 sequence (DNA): TGTGCCCTTGGTCGGGGAAATAGCAATCAGCCCCAGCATTTT.